A single sample is the source of the 8 T cell receptor beta chains below, sequenced in a study of OX40 agonist ivuxolimab in advanced cancers. Sequenced by immunoSEQ multiplex PCR; TCRdb stores in-frame clones only, minus some. The sample has more than 50,000 clones; roughly 85% are singletons. This specimen was CD4+ or CD8+ T cells sorted from blood, taken in a trial of the OX40 agonist ivuxolimab. The receptors stem from an adult with an advanced solid tumor such as melanoma, head and neck, liver or kidney cancer.

This chain joins TRBV7-8 and TRBJ1-5; 7 bases align to TRBD1. V gave up 7 bases and J gave up 2 bases; unmatched junction bases: 14. The CDR3 sequence is 17 residues long. Germline V gene sequence: CDR1 SGHVS, CDR2 FQNEAQ. CDR3 sequence: CASTKIPTGRGNQPQHF. The CDR3 nucleotides are TGTGCCAGCACCAAGATCCCGACAGGGAGAGGCAATCAGCCCCAGCATTTT.

The chain uses TRBV7-2 and TRBJ1-5, with 7 bases that match TRBD1. This CDR3 comprises 14 residues. Germline CDR1 is SGHTA and CDR2 is FQGNSA. V lost 0 bases and J lost 5; bases outside the gene matches: 1. CDR3 nucleotide sequence: TGTGCCAGCAGCTTAGCTACAGGGGATCAGCCCCAGCATTTT. This sequence encodes CASSLATGDQPQHF.

This chain joins TRBV5-1 and TRBJ1-1; no reliable D call. The germline V and J ends were trimmed by 1 base and 0 bases, with 7 bases remaining between them. CDR1 and CDR2 (germline): SGHRS, YFSETQ. The CDR3 runs to 14 residues. The DNA for the CDR3 is TGCGCCAGCAGCTTGAACACCTTGAACACTGAAGCTTTCTTT. Translating it yields CASSLNTLNTEAFF. Looking up the rest from reference TRBV5-1 and TRBJ1-1 gives the full variable domain: KAGVTQTPRYLIKTRGQQVTLSCSPISGHRSVSWYQQTPGQGLQFLFEYFSETQRNKGNFPGRFSGRQFSNSRSEMNVSTLELGDSALYLCASSLNTLNTEAFFGQGTRLTVV.

This chain joins TRBV5-8 and TRBJ1-1, with 7 bases identical to TRBD1. CDR1 is SGHTS and CDR2 is YDEGEE in the germline V gene. V shed 4 bases, J shed 5 bases, and the junction held 8 bases outside the gene matches. The CDR3 consists of 14 residues. In nucleotides, the CDR3 is TGTGCCAGCAGCAGACCGGGACAGTTAACTGAAGCTTTCTTT. It is translated as CASSRPGQLTEAFF.

V and J are TRBV9 and TRBJ2-7; a possible D gene is TRBD1 (6 bases). CDR1 and CDR2 from the germline V gene are SGDLS and YYNGEE. V was cut by 4 bases and J by 6 bases, with 14 bases left in between. The CDR3 loop spans 13 amino acids. The CDR3 loop reads CASSQGTGSEQYF. The CDR3 nucleotides are TGTGCCAGCAGCCAAGGAACAGGGAGCGAGCAGTACTTC.

The J gene is TRBJ2-7, the V gene TRBV7-2, with unresolved D. Germline CDR1 is SGHTA and CDR2 is FQGNSA. With 3 bases removed from V and 4 bases from J, the gap between germline ends came to 22 bases. This CDR3 region has 17 residues. In nucleotides, the CDR3 is TGTGCCAGCAGCTTGGGTTACAATCGAGGTAATGGATACGAGCAGTACTTC. Translated: CASSLGYNRGNGYEQYF.

The chain carries TRBV6-5 and TRBJ1-3; 9 bases line up with TRBD1. V trimming: 8 bases; J trimming: 3 bases; junction bases outside the gene matches: 8. Germline V gene sequence: CDR1 MNHEY, CDR2 SVGAGI. This CDR3 is built from 15 residues. The CDR3 loop reads CASRRTGVDGNTIYF. The DNA for the CDR3 is TGTGCCAGCCGCCGGACAGGGGTGGATGGAAACACCATATATTTT.

The CDR3 loop reads CASSDGGAGELFF. The CDR3 DNA follows: TGCGCCAGCAGTGACGGGGGGGCCGGGGAGCTGTTTTTT. The V and J genes are TRBV5-1 and TRBJ2-2; 8 nucleotides agree with TRBD2. Germline V gives CDR1 SGHRS, CDR2 YFSETQ. The CDR3 has 13 residues. The trim removed 5 bases at V and 6 bases at J, leaving 3 bases unmatched.